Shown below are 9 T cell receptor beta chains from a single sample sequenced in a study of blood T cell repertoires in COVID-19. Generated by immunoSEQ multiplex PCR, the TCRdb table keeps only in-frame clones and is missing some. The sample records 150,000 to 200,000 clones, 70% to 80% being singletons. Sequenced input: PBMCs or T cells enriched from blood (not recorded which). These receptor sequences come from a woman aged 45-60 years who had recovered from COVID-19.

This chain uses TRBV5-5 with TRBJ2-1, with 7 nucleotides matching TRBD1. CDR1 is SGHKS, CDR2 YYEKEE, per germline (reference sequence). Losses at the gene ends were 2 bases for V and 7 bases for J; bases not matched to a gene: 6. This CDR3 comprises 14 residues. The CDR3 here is CASSLNRGKNEQFF. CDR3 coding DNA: TGTGCCAGCAGCTTAAACAGGGGTAAGAATGAGCAGTTCTTC.

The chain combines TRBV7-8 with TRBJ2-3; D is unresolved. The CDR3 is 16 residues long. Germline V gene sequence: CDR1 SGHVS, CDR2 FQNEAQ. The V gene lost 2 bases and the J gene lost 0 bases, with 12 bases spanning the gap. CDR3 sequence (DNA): TGTGCCAGCAGCTTACGGCTGACGACTAGCACAGATACGCAGTATTTT. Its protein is CASSLRLTTSTDTQYF.

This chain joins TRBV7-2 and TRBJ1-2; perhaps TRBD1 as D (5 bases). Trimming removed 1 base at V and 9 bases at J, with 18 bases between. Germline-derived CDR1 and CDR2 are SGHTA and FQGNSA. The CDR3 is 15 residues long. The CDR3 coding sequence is TGTGCCAGCAGCTTAGGGAGGGCAGGGACGAAGAGCTACACCTTC. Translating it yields CASSLGRAGTKSYTF.

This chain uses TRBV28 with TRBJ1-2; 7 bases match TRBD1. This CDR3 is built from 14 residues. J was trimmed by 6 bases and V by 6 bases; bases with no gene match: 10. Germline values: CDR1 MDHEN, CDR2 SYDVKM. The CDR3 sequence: CASRSQGVQNGYTF. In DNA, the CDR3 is TGTGCCAGCAGGTCCCAGGGGGTCCAAAATGGCTACACCTTC.

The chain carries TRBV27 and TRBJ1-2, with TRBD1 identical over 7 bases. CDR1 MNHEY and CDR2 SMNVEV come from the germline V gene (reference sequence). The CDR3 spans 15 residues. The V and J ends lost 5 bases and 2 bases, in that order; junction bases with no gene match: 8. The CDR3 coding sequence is TGTGCCAGCAGTCCTCAATGGACAGGAAACTATGGCTACACCTTC. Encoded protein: CASSPQWTGNYGYTF.

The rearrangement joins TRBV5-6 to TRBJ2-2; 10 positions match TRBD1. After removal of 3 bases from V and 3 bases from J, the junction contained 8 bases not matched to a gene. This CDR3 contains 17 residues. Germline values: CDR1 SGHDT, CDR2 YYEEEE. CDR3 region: CASSYGPGTGDTGELFF. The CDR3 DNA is TGTGCCAGCAGCTATGGGCCCGGGACAGGGGACACCGGGGAGCTGTTTTTT.

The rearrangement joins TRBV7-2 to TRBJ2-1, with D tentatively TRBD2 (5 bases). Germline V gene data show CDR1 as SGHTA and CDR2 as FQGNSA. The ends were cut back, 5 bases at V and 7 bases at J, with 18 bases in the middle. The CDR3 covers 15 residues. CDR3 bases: TGTGCCAGCAGCCCGGCAGAGGGATTTGGGAATGAGCAGTTCTTC. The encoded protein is CASSPAEGFGNEQFF. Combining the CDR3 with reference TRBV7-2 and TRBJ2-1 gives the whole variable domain GAGVSQSPSNKVTEKGKDVELRCDPISGHTALYWYRQSLGQGLEFLIYFQGNSAPDKSGLPSDRFSAERTGGSVSTLTIQRTQQEDSAVYLCASSPAEGFGNEQFFGPGTRLTVL.

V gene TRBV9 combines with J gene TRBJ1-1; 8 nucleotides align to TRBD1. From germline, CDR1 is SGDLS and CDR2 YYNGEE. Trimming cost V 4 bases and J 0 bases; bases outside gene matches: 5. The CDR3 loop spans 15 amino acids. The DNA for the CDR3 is TGTGCCAGCAGCCCCTTGGACAGGGTGAACACTGAAGCTTTCTTT. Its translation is CASSPLDRVNTEAFF.

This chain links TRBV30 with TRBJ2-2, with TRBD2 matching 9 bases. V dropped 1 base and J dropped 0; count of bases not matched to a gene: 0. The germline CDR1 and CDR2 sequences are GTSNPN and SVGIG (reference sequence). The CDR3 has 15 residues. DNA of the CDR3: TGTGCCTGGAGTGCTAGCGGGGCGAACACCGGGGAGCTGTTTTTT. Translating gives CAWSASGANTGELFF.